The entry that follows covers one T cell receptor beta chain sequence. Its cognate antigen is unknown. This specimen belongs to a study of regulatory T cells in long-lasting Graves disease. Turning to the study itself: Treatment with antithyroid drugs for over 5 years, together with positive TSH receptor antibodies, meant persistent Graves' disease.

With 2 bases removed from V and 4 bases from J, the gap between germline ends came to 8 bases. Looked up from germline, CDR1 is DFQATT and CDR2 is SNEGSKA (reference sequence). CDR3 length: 12 residues. Combining iRepertoire HTBI primers with Arm-PCR of CDR3 regions, the authors built TCR beta libraries. TCRdb re-called the multiplex PCR reads through MiXCR, storing one row per CDR3 protein. The sample lists 350,000 to 500,000 distinct CDR3 sequences, around 23% occurring once. Time point specified: persistent/refractory GD, antithyroid drugs over 5 years with positive TRAb. Scientists built the TCR library using RNA that was extracted from PBMCs. Study outcomes and limitations: Accuracy may have suffered from the small sample size. It was in persistent disease that TRBV28, TRBJ1-2 and TRBJ2-5 were favored. Relative to newly diagnosed Graves' patients, persistent ones had lower TCR diversity.

This TCR derives from a female donor with Graves disease. This specimen was peripheral blood mononuclear cells (PBMCs), taken when the disease was refractory, from a patient treated with antithyroid drugs. This chain links TRBV20-1 with TRBJ1-1; D ambiguous. Written as DNA, the CDR3 is TGCAGTGCTAGAAGTGGAAGCACTGAAGCTTTCTTT. The encoded protein is CSARSGSTEAFF.